What follows are 20 T cell receptor beta chains derived from one specimen sequenced in a study of CD8+ T cells in alopecia areata. cDNA serving as the sequencing template came from extracted, reverse transcribed RNA. TCRdb keeps only in-frame clones here, not all; method: immunoSEQ multiplex PCR. The table shows about 120,000 clones, with about 50% occurring only once. Treatment defined: oral pan-JAK inhibitor, 5-10 mg twice daily. Source: CD4+ T cells sorted from blood, taken at week 4, from a patient treated with tofacitinib. Source of these receptors: a human donor with alopecia areata.

V and J are TRBV29-1 and TRBJ2-2; D might be TRBD1 (7 bases). The CDR3 spans 13 residues. Trimming left V 5 bases short and J 5 bases short, with 12 bases between. Germline V lookup: CDR1 SQVTM, CDR2 ANQGSEA. CDR3 amino acids: CSVQQGRTGELFF. CDR3 DNA sequence: TGCAGCGTTCAACAGGGGAGGACCGGGGAGCTGTTTTTT.

The chain uses TRBV11-2 and TRBJ1-5; D remains ambiguous. From germline, CDR1 is SGHAT and CDR2 FQNNGV. Trimming stripped 5 bases from V and 5 bases from J, with 13 bases between. CDR3 length: 14 residues. The CDR3 loop reads CASSSGEGHQPQHF. CDR3 bases: TGTGCCAGCAGCAGTGGGGAGGGCCATCAGCCCCAGCATTTT.

The chain is built from TRBV29-1 and TRBJ1-1, with no clear D. The CDR3 covers 13 residues. Germline V gene data show CDR1 as SQVTM and CDR2 as ANQGSEA. V lost 6 bases to trimming and J lost 1 base, with 12 bases between them. CDR3 DNA: TGCAGCGTCTCAGGCAGAGGGAACACTGAAGCTTTCTTT. Translated, it gives CSVSGRGNTEAFF.

The chain combines TRBV6-5 with TRBJ2-3, with D maybe TRBD2 (5 bases). The CDR3 has 13 residues. Germline CDR1 reads MNHEY; CDR2 reads SVGAGI. V gave up 6 bases and J gave up 3 bases, with 10 bases separating them. The CDR3 here is CASRGRETDTQYF. As DNA, the CDR3 is TGTGCCAGCAGGGGTAGGGAGACAGATACGCAGTATTTT.

In this sample, this clone turned up a few times. The genes are TRBV4-1 and TRBJ2-7; either TRBD1 or TRBD2 may fit D (5 bases each). CDR3 length: 15 residues. The V end was cut by 3 bases, the J end by 9 bases, with 21 bases between. The V gene's germline CDR1 is MGHRA and CDR2 YSYEKL. The CDR3 here is CASSQGVPSPTRQYF. The CDR3 DNA follows: TGCGCCAGCAGCCAGGGGGTCCCCTCACCGACGAGGCAGTACTTC.

The rearrangement uses TRBV6-5 and TRBJ2-5, with D possibly being TRBD2 (5 bases). CDR1 is MNHEY and CDR2 is SVGAGI in the germline V gene. The CDR3 has 11 amino acids. The V gene lost 7 bases and the J gene lost 5 bases, with 8 bases spanning the gap. CDR3 nucleotide sequence: TGTGCCAGCACCACGGGGGAGACCCAGTACTTC. Amino acid sequence: CASTTGETQYF.

This clone was found a few times. The rearrangement links TRBV29-1 to TRBJ2-3; perhaps D is TRBD1 or TRBD2 (6 bases each). CDR3 length: 13 amino acids. V shed 7 bases and J shed 4 bases, with 15 bases lying between them. The germline V gene encodes CDR1 SQVTM and CDR2 ANQGSEA. CDR3 DNA: TGCAGCGCTCGCACAAGGGGGGCAGATACGCAGTATTTT. The encoded protein is CSARTRGADTQYF.

In this sample, this clone turned up once. V gene TRBV7-2 combines with J gene TRBJ2-1; 7 bases agree with TRBD2. With 1 base clipped from V and 0 bases from J, the junction kept 9 bases outside the gene matches. The CDR3 length is 18 residues. Looked up from germline, CDR1 is SGHTA and CDR2 is FQGNSA. CDR3 sequence: CASSLVAGLPLSYNEQFF. In nucleotides, the CDR3 is TGTGCCAGCAGCTTAGTCGCGGGACTACCCCTCTCCTACAATGAGCAGTTCTTC.

This clone was recorded a few times. V is TRBV2 and J is TRBJ2-3; D remains unclear. The germline CDR1 and CDR2 sequences are SNHLY and FYNNEI. V was trimmed by 6 bases and J by 4 bases, leaving 11 bases between them. This CDR3 region has 13 residues. CDR3 residues: CASRVSRADTQYF. Written as DNA, the CDR3 is TGTGCCAGCAGGGTCTCCCGCGCAGATACGCAGTATTTT.

The chain combines TRBV30 with TRBJ2-1, with 13 bases that match TRBD2. Germline CDR1 reads GTSNPN; CDR2 reads SVGIG (reference sequence). This CDR3 comprises 15 residues. After removal of 4 bases from V and 8 bases from J, the junction contained 8 bases not matched to a gene. CDR3 region: CAWKGLAGVGYEQFF. The CDR3 DNA is TGTGCCTGGAAAGGACTAGCGGGAGTAGGGTATGAGCAGTTCTTC.

The CDR3 sequence is CAWTIHLEAFF. CDR3 coding DNA: TGTGCCTGGACCATCCACCTTGAAGCTTTCTTT. V usage is TRBV30 and J usage is TRBJ1-1; the D is unclear. Germline-derived CDR1 and CDR2 are GTSNPN and SVGIG (reference sequence). The length of the CDR3 is 11 residues. V lost 4 bases and J lost 7, with 10 bases in between.

The rearrangement joins TRBV2 to TRBJ1-5; D gene uncertain. Germline V gene data show CDR1 as SNHLY and CDR2 as FYNNEI. Trimming took 7 bases from V and 0 from J, leaving 10 bases between them. The CDR3 has 14 residues. CDR3 sequence (DNA): TGTGCCAGCACTGTAGGCAATAGCAATCAGCCCCAGCATTTT. Residues: CASTVGNSNQPQHF.

The gene calls are TRBV7-9 and TRBJ1-2; D is unresolved. Germline lookup yields CDR1 SEHNR and CDR2 FQNEAQ (reference sequence). The CDR3 sequence is 14 residues long. Trimming took 10 bases from V and 6 from J, leaving 21 bases between them. CDR3 amino acids: CATLVEGTRDGYTF. In DNA form, the CDR3 reads TGTGCCACCCTCGTAGAGGGCACCCGAGATGGCTACACCTTC.

This clone was observed a single time. The rearrangement uses TRBV27 and TRBJ2-2; D is unresolved. This CDR3 region has 14 residues. CDR1 MNHEY and CDR2 SMNVEV come from the germline V gene (reference sequence). Trimming stripped 3 bases from V and 0 bases from J, with 5 bases between. CDR3 sequence (DNA): TGTGCCAGCAGTTTTCGAGCGAACACCGGGGAGCTGTTTTTT. Translated, it gives CASSFRANTGELFF.

The chain couples TRBV5-1 to TRBJ2-3, with no clear D. V dropped 1 base and J dropped 2 bases, with 11 bases sitting between them. Germline V gene data show CDR1 as SGHRS and CDR2 as YFSETQ. CDR3 size: 15 residues. The CDR3 nucleotides are TGCGCCAGCAGCTTGATCGGAGAGAACACAGATACGCAGTATTTT. Translating gives CASSLIGENTDTQYF.

A word on this clone: The same CDR3 arises from other DNA sequences in this sample as well. V and J are TRBV30 and TRBJ1-2, with 8 bases identical to TRBD1. CDR3 length: 13 residues. After removal of 3 bases from V and 6 bases from J, the junction contained 6 bases not matched to a gene. Germline V gene sequence: CDR1 GTSNPN, CDR2 SVGIG (reference sequence). The CDR3 loop is CAWSVGQGNGYTF. In nucleotides, the CDR3 is TGTGCCTGGAGCGTAGGACAGGGAAATGGCTACACCTTC.

This clone has only a few counts. This chain connects TRBV9 to TRBJ2-1; 9 bases line up with TRBD1. CDR3 length: 15 amino acids. Germline CDR1 and CDR2: SGDLS and YYNGEE. V was pared by 0 bases and J by 8 bases, with 6 bases of the junction left unmatched. The chain's CDR3 is CASSVGDRVWDEQFF. CDR3 nucleotide sequence: TGTGCCAGCAGCGTAGGGGACAGGGTATGGGATGAGCAGTTCTTC.

CDR3 coding DNA: TGTGCCAGCAGCCAAGATCAAAGGCAGATCACCCTCCACTTT. This gives the protein CASSQDQRQITLHF. The chain has TRBV14 and TRBJ1-6; D unclear. The germline CDR1 and CDR2 sequences are SGHDN and FVKESK. The CDR3 length is 14 residues. Between the trimmed V and J ends, which lost 0 bases and 14 bases, there was a span of 14 bases.

This clone was counted only a few times. This chain uses TRBV7-9 with TRBJ1-2, with D perhaps matching TRBD1 (5 bases). The CDR3 contains 14 residues. Germline V CDR1 and CDR2: SEHNR, FQNEAQ (reference sequence). V dropped 5 bases and J dropped 4 bases, with 14 bases sitting between them. CDR3 loop: CASSPSRQRYGYTF. In DNA form, the CDR3 reads TGTGCCAGCAGCCCCTCCCGACAGCGCTATGGCTACACCTTC.

The chain joins TRBV30 to TRBJ2-5; D remains ambiguous. V lost 1 base and J lost 6, with 6 bases in between. Germline values: CDR1 GTSNPN, CDR2 SVGIG (reference sequence). The CDR3 contains 11 residues. CDR3 sequence reads: CAWSAAKTQYF. In nucleotides, the CDR3 is TGTGCCTGGAGTGCCGCGAAGACCCAGTACTTC.